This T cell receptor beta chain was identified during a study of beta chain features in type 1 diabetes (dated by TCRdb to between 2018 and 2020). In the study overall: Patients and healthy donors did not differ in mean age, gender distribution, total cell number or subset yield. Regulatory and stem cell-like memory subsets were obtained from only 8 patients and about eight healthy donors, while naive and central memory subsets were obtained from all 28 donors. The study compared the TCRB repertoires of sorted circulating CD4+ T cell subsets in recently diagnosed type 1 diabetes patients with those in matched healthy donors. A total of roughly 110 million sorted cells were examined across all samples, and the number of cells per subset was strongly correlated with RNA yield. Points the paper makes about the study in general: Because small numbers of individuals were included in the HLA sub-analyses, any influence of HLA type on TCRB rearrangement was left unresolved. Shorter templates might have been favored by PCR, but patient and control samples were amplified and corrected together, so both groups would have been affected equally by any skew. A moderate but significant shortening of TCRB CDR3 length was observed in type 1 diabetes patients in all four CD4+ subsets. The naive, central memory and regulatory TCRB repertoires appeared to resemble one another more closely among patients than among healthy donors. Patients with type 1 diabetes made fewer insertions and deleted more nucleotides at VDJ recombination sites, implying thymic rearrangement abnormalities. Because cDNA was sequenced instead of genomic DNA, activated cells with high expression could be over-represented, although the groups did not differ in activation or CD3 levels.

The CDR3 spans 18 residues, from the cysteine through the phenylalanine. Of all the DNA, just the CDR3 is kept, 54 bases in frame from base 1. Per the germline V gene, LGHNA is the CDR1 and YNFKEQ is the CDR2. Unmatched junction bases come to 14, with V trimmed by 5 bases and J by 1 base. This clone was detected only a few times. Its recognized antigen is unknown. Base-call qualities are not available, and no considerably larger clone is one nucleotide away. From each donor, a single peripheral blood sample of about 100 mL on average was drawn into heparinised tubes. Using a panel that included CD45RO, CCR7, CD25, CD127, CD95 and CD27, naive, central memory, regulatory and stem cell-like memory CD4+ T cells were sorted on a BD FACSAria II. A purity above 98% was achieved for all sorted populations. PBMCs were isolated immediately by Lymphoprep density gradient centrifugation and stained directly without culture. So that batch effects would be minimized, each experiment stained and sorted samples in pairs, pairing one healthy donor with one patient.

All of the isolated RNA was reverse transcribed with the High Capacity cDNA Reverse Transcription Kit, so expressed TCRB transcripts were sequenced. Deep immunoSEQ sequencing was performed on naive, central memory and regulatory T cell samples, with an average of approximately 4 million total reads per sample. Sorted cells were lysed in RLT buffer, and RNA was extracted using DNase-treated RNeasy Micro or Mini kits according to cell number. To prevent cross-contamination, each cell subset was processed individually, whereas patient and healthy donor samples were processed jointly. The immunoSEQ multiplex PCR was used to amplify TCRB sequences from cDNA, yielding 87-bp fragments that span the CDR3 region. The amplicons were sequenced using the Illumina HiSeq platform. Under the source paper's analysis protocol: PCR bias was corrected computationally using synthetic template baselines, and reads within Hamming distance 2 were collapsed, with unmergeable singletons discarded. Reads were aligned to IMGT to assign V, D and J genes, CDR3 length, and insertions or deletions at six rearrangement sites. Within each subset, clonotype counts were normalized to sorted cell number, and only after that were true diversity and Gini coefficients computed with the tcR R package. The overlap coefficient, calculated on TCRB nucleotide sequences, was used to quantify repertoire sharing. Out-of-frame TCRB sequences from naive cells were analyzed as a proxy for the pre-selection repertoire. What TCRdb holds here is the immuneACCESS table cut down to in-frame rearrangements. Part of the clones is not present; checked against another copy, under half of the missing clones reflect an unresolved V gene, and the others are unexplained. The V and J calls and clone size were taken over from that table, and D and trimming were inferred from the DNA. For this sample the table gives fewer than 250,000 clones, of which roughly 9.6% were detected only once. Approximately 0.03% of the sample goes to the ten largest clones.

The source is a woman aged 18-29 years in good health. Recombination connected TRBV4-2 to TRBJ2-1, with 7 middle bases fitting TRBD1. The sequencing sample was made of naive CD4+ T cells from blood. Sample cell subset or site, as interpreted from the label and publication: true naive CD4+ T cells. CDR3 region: CASSKSRQGQLSYNEQFF. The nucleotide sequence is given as TGTGCCAGCAGCAAAAGTCGACAGGGACAGCTTTCCTACAATGAGCAGTTCTTC.